This TCR beta chain was found in a study of pediatric ulcerative colitis. Clones were sequenced by immunoSEQ multiplex PCR, and TCRdb holds only the in-frame ones, with some missing. In the table there are about 64,000 clones, less than 90% of which are singletons. Sequences were obtained from blood. The origin of this receptor is a boy between 10 and 17 years old with severe ulcerative colitis.

CDR3 DNA sequence: TGTGCCAGCAGCTTTCCTAGCGGCGACACAGATACGCAGTATTTT. It translates to CASSFPSGDTDTQYF. J is TRBJ2-3 and V is TRBV5-4, with 7 nucleotides matching TRBD2. Germline-derived CDR1 and CDR2 are SGHNT and YYREEE (reference sequence). This CDR3 region has 15 residues. The V and J ends lost 2 bases and 2 bases, in that order; junction bases with no gene match: 5.